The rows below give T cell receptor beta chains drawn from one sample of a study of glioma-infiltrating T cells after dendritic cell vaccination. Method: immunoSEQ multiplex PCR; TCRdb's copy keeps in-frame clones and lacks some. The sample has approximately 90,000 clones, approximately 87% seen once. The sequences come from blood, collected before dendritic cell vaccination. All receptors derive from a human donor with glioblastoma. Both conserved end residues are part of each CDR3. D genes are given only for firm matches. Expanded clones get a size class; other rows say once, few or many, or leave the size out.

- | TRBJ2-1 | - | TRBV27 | CASSGAGGQFF | TGTGCCAGCAGTGGAGCGGGTGGGCAGTTCTTC
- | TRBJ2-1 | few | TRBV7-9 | CASSPRGSDEQFF | TGTGCCAGCAGCCCCCGGGGGAGTGATGAGCAGTTCTTC
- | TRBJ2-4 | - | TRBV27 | CASAGSKNIQYF | TGTGCCAGCGCCGGTTCCAAAAACATTCAGTACTTC
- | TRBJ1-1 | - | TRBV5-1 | CASSLQENTEAFF | TGCGCCAGCAGCTTACAGGAGAACACTGAAGCTTTCTTT
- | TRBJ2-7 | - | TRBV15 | CATSRAPGGYEQYF | TGTGCCACCAGCAGAGCGCCAGGGGGGTACGAGCAGTACTTC
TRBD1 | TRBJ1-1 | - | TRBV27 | CASSDRGPAEAFF | TGTGCCAGCAGTGACAGGGGCCCGGCGGAAGCTTTCTTT
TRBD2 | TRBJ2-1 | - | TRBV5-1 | CASSSGLFAYNEQFF | TGCGCCAGCAGCTCGGGACTATTCGCCTACAATGAGCAGTTCTTC
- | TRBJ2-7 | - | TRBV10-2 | CASSEGGGSYEQYF | TGCGCCAGCAGTGAAGGGGGGGGCTCCTACGAGCAGTACTTC
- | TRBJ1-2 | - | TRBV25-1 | CASRGGLQYGYTF | TGTGCCAGCAGGGGGGGACTTCAGTATGGCTACACCTTC
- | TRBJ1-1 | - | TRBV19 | CASRVTGTGGAEAFF | TGTGCCAGTAGGGTGACCGGGACGGGAGGCGCTGAAGCTTTCTTT
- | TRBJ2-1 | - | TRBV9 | CASSSLGDFYNEQFF | TGTGCCAGCAGCTCTCTCGGGGACTTCTACAATGAGCAGTTCTTC
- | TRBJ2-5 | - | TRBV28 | CASSLLAGRETQYF | TGTGCCAGCAGTTTATTGGCGGGAAGAGAGACCCAGTACTTC
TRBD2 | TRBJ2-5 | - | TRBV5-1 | CASKSGLAGGETQYF | TGCGCCAGCAAGTCGGGTCTAGCGGGGGGAGAGACCCAGTACTTC
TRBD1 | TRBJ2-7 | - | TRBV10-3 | CATTGGYEQYF | TGTGCCACCACAGGGGGGTATGAGCAGTACTTC
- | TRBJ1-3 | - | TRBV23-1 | CASRRSGNTIYF | TGCGCCAGCAGGCGTTCCGGAAACACCATATATTTT
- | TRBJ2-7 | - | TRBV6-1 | CASSEARGVPGEQYF | TGTGCCAGCAGTGAAGCCCGCGGCGTACCCGGCGAGCAGTACTTC
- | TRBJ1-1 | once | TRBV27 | CASSLGGPEEAFF | TGTGCCAGCAGTTTAGGAGGGCCCGAAGAAGCTTTCTTT
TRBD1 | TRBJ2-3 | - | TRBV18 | CASSLLLGGEADTQYF | TGTGCCAGCTCACTTCTACTAGGGGGCGAAGCAGATACGCAGTATTTT
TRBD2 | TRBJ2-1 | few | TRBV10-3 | CAISYSGGGLYNEQFF | TGTGCCATCAGTTATAGCGGGGGGGGACTTTACAATGAGCAGTTCTTC
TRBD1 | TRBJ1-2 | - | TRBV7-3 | CASSTQPGQGANYGYTF | TGTGCCAGCAGCACTCAGCCGGGACAGGGTGCCAACTATGGCTACACCTTC
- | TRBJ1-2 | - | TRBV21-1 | CASSNGTGTGGGYGYTF | TGTGCCAGCAGCAATGGTACCGGGACAGGGGGTGGGTATGGCTACACCTTC
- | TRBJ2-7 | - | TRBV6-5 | CASSYSPTGSEQYF | TGTGCCAGCAGTTACTCTCCAACAGGGTCCGAGCAGTACTTC
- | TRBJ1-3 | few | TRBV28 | CASSDRNSGNTIYF | TGTGCCAGCAGTGACAGAAACTCTGGAAACACCATATATTTT
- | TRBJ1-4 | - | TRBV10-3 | CAISTGRTNEKLFF | TGTGCCATCAGCACAGGGCGCACTAATGAAAAACTGTTTTTT
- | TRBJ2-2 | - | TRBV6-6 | CASSRDWSNTGELFF | TGTGCCAGCAGCCGCGACTGGTCGAACACCGGGGAGCTGTTTTTT
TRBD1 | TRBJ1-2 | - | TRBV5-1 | CASSPQGQGTYGYTF | TGCGCCAGCAGCCCTCAGGGACAGGGGACCTATGGCTACACCTTC
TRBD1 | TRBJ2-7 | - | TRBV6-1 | CASSEWDRDYEQYF | TGTGCCAGCAGTGAATGGGACAGGGACTACGAGCAGTACTTC
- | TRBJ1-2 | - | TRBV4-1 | CASSQEEGGFGYTF | TGCGCCAGCAGCCAAGAGGAGGGTGGGTTCGGCTACACCTTC
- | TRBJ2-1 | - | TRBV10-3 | CAISARQATLYNEQFF | TGTGCCATCAGTGCCCGACAGGCTACCCTCTACAATGAGCAGTTCTTC
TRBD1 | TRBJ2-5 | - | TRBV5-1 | CASSPDRGWETQYF | TGCGCCAGCAGCCCGGACAGGGGTTGGGAGACCCAGTACTTC
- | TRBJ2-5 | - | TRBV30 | CAWSVRREETQYF | TGTGCCTGGAGTGTACGCCGGGAAGAGACCCAGTACTTC
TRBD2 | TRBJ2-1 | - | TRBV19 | CASSMTSGSYNEQFF | TGTGCCAGTAGTATGACTAGCGGGAGCTACAATGAGCAGTTCTTC
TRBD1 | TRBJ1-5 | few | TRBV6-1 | CASIQGQGAGQPQHF | TGTGCCAGCATCCAAGGACAGGGGGCGGGGCAGCCCCAGCATTTT
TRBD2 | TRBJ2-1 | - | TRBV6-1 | CASSEWSVAGGYNEQFF | TGTGCCAGCAGTGAATGGTCCGTAGCGGGGGGGTACAATGAGCAGTTCTTC
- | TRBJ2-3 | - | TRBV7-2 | CASPVQYF | TGTGCCAGCCCGGTCCAGTATTTT
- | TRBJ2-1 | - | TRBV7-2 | CASSLGRSLYYNEQFF | TGTGCCAGCAGCTTAGGTCGGTCCCTATATTACAATGAGCAGTTCTTC
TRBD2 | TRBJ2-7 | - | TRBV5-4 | CASSLRTSGLEQYF | TGTGCCAGCAGCTTAAGGACTAGCGGCCTTGAGCAGTACTTC
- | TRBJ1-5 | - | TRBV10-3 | CAIRGQGGQPQHF | TGTGCCATCAGGGGGCAGGGCGGACAGCCCCAGCATTTT
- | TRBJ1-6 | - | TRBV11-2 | CASSQVQEPLHF | TGTGCCAGCAGCCAAGTGCAGGAACCCCTCCACTTT
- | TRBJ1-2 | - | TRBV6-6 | CASSPGGKNGYTF | TGTGCCAGCAGTCCCGGGGGAAAGAATGGCTACACCTTC
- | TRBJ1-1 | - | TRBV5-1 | CASSFDPGGTEAFF | TGCGCCAGCAGCTTCGATCCGGGGGGCACTGAAGCTTTCTTT
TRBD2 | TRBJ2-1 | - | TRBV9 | CASGRGTNEQFF | TGTGCCAGCGGGAGGGGAACCAATGAGCAGTTCTTC
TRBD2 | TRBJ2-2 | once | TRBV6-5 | CASLSGGVNTGELFF | TGTGCCAGCTTGAGCGGGGGAGTGAACACCGGGGAGCTGTTTTTT
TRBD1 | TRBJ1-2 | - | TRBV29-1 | CSVEGSRTGAGYTF | TGCAGCGTTGAGGGCTCAAGGACAGGGGCTGGCTACACCTTC
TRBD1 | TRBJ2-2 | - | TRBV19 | CASSIPPDRSTGELFF | TGTGCCAGTAGTATCCCCCCGGACAGGTCCACCGGGGAGCTGTTTTTT
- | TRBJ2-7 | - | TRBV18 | CASSPIRGRSYEQYF | TGTGCCAGCTCACCAATAAGGGGCAGATCCTACGAGCAGTACTTC
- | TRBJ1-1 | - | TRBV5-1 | CASSSFSTGNTEAFF | TGCGCCAGCAGCTCCTTTTCAACAGGGAACACTGAAGCTTTCTTT
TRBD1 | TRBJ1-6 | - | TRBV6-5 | CASRIPGQYSPLHF | TGTGCCAGCAGGATCCCGGGACAGTATTCACCCCTCCACTTT
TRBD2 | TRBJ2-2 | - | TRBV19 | CASSPTKSGGRTGELFF | TGTGCCAGTAGTCCGACGAAAAGCGGGGGGCGCACCGGGGAGCTGTTTTTT
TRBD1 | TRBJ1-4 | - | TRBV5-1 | CASSLGTGGEKLFF | TGCGCCAGCAGCCTAGGGACAGGGGGCGAAAAACTGTTTTTT
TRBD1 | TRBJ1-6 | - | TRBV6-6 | CASTGGQGGNNSPLHF | TGTGCCAGCACCGGTGGACAGGGAGGGAATAATTCACCCCTCCACTTT
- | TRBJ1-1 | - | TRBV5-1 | CASSPYGNTEAFF | TGCGCCAGCAGCCCGTACGGGAACACTGAAGCTTTCTTT
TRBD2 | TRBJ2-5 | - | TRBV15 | CATSRIAGGYETQYF | TGTGCCACCAGCAGGATAGCGGGAGGTTATGAGACCCAGTACTTC